The 14 T cell receptor beta chains reported below all come from one sample, sequenced in a study of blood T cell repertoires in COVID-19 (dated by TCRdb to about 2020). The method was the immunoSEQ multiplex PCR assay. This immuneACCESS table, as held by TCRdb, lists in-frame sequences with V and J called but not all clones. Of the missing ones, under half trace to an unresolved V gene in checked studies; the others have no known cause. The sample data list roughly 230,000 clones, and roughly four fifths of these were observed just once. Clones ranked in the top ten supply 3.4% of the sample. The source material was PBMCs or T cells enriched from blood (not recorded which). Every receptor here comes from a man between 45 and 60 years old who had recovered from COVID-19.

The CDR3, as DNA: TGCGCCAGCAGCCAAGGGTGGCAGGGTGAAGCTTTCTTT. Residues: CASSQGWQGEAFF. The genes are TRBV4-3 and TRBJ1-1, with a weak D call TRBD1 (5 bases). V was cut by 1 base and J by 7 bases, with 10 bases left in between. The CDR3 contains 13 residues. Germline V gene lookup returns CDR1 LGHNA and CDR2 YSLEER.

The chain joins TRBV13 to TRBJ1-2; D is undetermined. The length of the CDR3 is 11 residues. CDR1 is PRHDT, CDR2 FYEKMQ, per germline (reference sequence). The V and J ends lost 6 bases and 7 bases respectively, with 9 bases between them. In DNA form, the CDR3 reads TGTGCCAGCAGTTTGCTCGGTGGCTACACCTTC. Its translation is CASSLLGGYTF.

J is TRBJ1-6 and V is TRBV19; D uncertain. The V and J ends lost 1 base and 10 bases respectively, with 8 bases between them. CDR1 and CDR2 (germline): LNHDA, SQIVND (reference sequence). This CDR3 is built from 13 residues. The DNA of the CDR3 is TGTGCCAGTAGTATAGGAGGTCGGTCACCCCTCCACTTT. It translates to CASSIGGRSPLHF.

In this sample, this clone turned up a few times. The V call is TRBV11-1, the J call TRBJ2-7, with 7 bases matching TRBD1. CDR3 length: 14 residues. Germline lookup yields CDR1 SGHAT and CDR2 FQDESV (reference sequence). After removal of 4 bases from V and 2 bases from J, the junction contained 5 bases not matched to a gene. The CDR3: CASSYRGSPYEQYF. CDR3 sequence (DNA): TGTGCCAGCAGCTACAGGGGATCTCCCTACGAGCAGTACTTC.

V usage is TRBV27 and J usage is TRBJ2-2; unclear D gene. Germline lookup yields CDR1 MNHEY and CDR2 SMNVEV (reference sequence). The CDR3 covers 12 residues. Trimming shortened V by 5 bases and J by 8 bases, and 9 bases separated the two germline ends. The CDR3 DNA reads as TGTGCCAGCAGTCCCCAGAAAGGGGAGCTGTTTTTT. Translated: CASSPQKGELFF.

This clone was counted once. The chain combines TRBV21-1 with TRBJ1-3. TRBV21-1 is a documented pseudogene. The CDR3 is 19 amino acids. As DNA, the CDR3 is TGTGCCAGCAGCCCTCCCGGCGGGGGACCGCAGGACTCTGGAAACACCATATATTTT. The encoded protein is CASSPPGGGPQDSGNTIYF.

The gene calls are TRBV5-1 and TRBJ2-1, with TRBD1 matching 7 bases. J was trimmed by 3 bases and V by 1 base; bases with no gene match: 4. Germline CDR1 is SGHRS and CDR2 is YFSETQ. This CDR3 has 15 residues. CDR3 bases: TGCGCCAGCAGCTTGACAGGGGAAATCTACAATGAGCAGTTCTTC. It encodes CASSLTGEIYNEQFF.

The chain links TRBV13 to TRBJ1-6; D is perhaps TRBD1 (6 bases). Germline V CDR1 and CDR2: PRHDT, FYEKMQ (reference sequence). V was shortened by 5 bases and J by 7 bases, with 18 bases between the two germline ends. The CDR3 has 16 residues. In DNA, the CDR3 is TGTGCCAGCAGCGTCCAGACCGGGACAAAAAATTCACCCCTCCACTTT. Protein sequence: CASSVQTGTKNSPLHF.

The chain carries TRBV3-1 (or the pseudogene TRBV3-2) and TRBJ1-5, with D tentatively TRBD1 (5 bases). Trimming pared 1 base from V and 0 bases from J, leaving 22 bases between. Per germline, CDR1 LGHDT and CDR2 YNNKEL (reference sequence). The CDR3 has 20 amino acids. The CDR3 is CASSQVVDSLSSYSNQPQHF. For the CDR3, the DNA is TGTGCCAGCAGCCAAGTTGTAGACAGCTTAAGCTCGTATAGCAATCAGCCCCAGCATTTT.

This clone appeared a single time. The chain links TRBV30 to TRBJ2-7, with D perhaps matching TRBD1 (5 bases). CDR3 length: 15 residues. Trimming cost V 1 base and J 1 base, with 14 bases left between them. From germline, CDR1 is GTSNPN and CDR2 SVGIG (reference sequence). The CDR3 sequence is CAWSGPSGLSYEQYF. The CDR3, as DNA: TGTGCCTGGAGTGGTCCATCAGGGTTGTCCTACGAGCAGTACTTC.

This clone was seen more than once but under ten times. The chain uses TRBV6-5 and TRBJ1-2, with a possible D match to TRBD1 (5 bases). Trimming shortened V by 8 bases and J by 5 bases, and 18 bases separated the two germline ends. The CDR3 has 14 residues. CDR1 is MNHEY and CDR2 is SVGAGI in the germline V gene. CDR3 DNA: TGTGCCAGCGGGAAATCACAGGCTGGGTATGGCTACACCTTC. It yields the protein CASGKSQAGYGYTF.

This chain uses TRBV7-9 with TRBJ1-1, with unresolved D. With 3 bases removed from V and 0 bases from J, the gap between germline ends came to 5 bases. CDR1 and CDR2 (germline): SEHNR, FQNEAQ (reference sequence). The CDR3 loop spans 13 amino acids. CDR3 region: CASSFGMNTEAFF. For the CDR3, the DNA is TGTGCCAGCAGCTTTGGCATGAACACTGAAGCTTTCTTT.

The chain combines TRBV9 with TRBJ1-2; 10 positions agree with TRBD1. Trimming removed 2 bases from V and 8 bases from J; junction bases left unmatched: 9. This CDR3 comprises 15 residues. The V gene's germline CDR1 is SGDLS and CDR2 YYNGEE. CDR3 region: CASSVSGTGVFGYTF. CDR3 nucleotides: TGTGCCAGCAGCGTCAGCGGGACAGGGGTTTTCGGCTACACCTTC.

The CDR3 loop is CASSLRLAGGYDEQYF. Here the CDR3 DNA reads TGCGCCAGCAGCCTTCGACTAGCGGGAGGGTACGACGAGCAGTACTTC. This sequence joins TRBV4-3 and TRBJ2-7; 14 positions match TRBD2. Per germline, CDR1 LGHNA and CDR2 YSLEER. This CDR3 is built from 16 residues. Trimming at V came to 4 bases and at J to 5 bases, leaving 7 bases not matched to a gene.